One T cell receptor (beta chain) is described in this entry. This record belongs to a study of blood T cell repertoires in COVID-19. Whole-study context: The study drew acute and convalescent COVID-19 samples from the United States, Italy and Spain. PBMCs, B-cell-depleted T cells, or T cells were the source of the cDNA or gDNA that made up the material.

Original methodology: Estimation of nucleated cell counts was performed using reference gene primer amplification. Using immunoSEQ multiplex PCR, the repertoire was profiled, and TCRdb retains in-frame clones only, with some absent. That table is the source of V, J and clone size, and D and trimming were worked out from the DNA. The repertoire consists of 200,000 to 250,000 clones, with 80% to 90% occurring once and the leading ten covering about 4.1%. Germline loops: CDR1 MNHEY, CDR2 SMNVEV (reference sequence). The CDR3 contains 12 residues. The sequenced material came from peripheral blood. The sequence was collected from a man between 50 and 59 years old with acute or convalescent COVID-19. V usage is TRBV27 and J usage is TRBJ1-1; D might be TRBD1 (5 bases). The CDR3 here is CAAGRGGTEAFF. The CDR3 nucleotides read TGTGCAGCGGGGAGGGGCGGCACTGAAGCTTTCTTT.